Described below is a single T cell receptor beta chain sequence and its context. Its antigen is still unknown. These data originate in a study of T cell repertoires in cytomegalovirus infection. TCRdb used MiXCR to reprocess the reads, holding one entry per CDR3 protein. The data contain a few hundred thousand distinct CDR3 sequences, 33% of them seen just once; the ten biggest clones take up roughly 15%. General study points: The cumulative frequency of public TCR beta families distinguished individuals who carried CMV together with the relevant HLA.

This TCR came from a human donor in good health (CMV status not recorded). Some clones in this sample may be carry-over from other donors' samples. The material was cultured PBMCs, obtained from culture after CMV antigen stimulation.

The CDR3 loop is CASSSMGGVSYNEQFF. The CDR3 DNA reads TGTGCCAGCTCGTCTATGGGGGGAGTCTCCTACAATGAGCAGTTCTTC. The V and J genes are TRBV18 and TRBJ2-1, with D perhaps matching TRBD2 (6 bases). This CDR3 comprises 16 residues. Trimming left V 6 bases short and J 0 bases short, with 15 bases between. CDR1 KGHSH and CDR2 LQKENI come from the germline V gene.